A selection of T cell receptor beta chains follows, all from one sample in a study of cytomegalovirus exposure and HLA in healthy donors. Libraries were prepared by immunoSEQ multiplex PCR; TCRdb keeps only in-frame clonotypes and omits some of them. The sample consists of about 100,000 clones, around 76% of them appearing once. Sequencing input: PBMCs. These receptors all stem from a man aged 35 to 55 in good health and CMV-seropositive. Each CDR3 is given with its conserved first and last residue. The order of the fields is clone size, D gene, J gene, V gene, CDR3 length, CDR3 protein, CDR3 DNA. A D gene is named only where the DNA matches it firmly. A row's size may be missing; if present it is once, few, many or a size class.

size: .
D: .
J: TRBJ2-5
V: TRBV10-3
length: 11
CDR3: CAVGLKETQYF
DNA: TGTGCCGTCGGACTTAAAGAGACCCAGTACTTC

size: .
D: .
J: TRBJ2-7
V: TRBV28
length: 16
CDR3: CASTSHRPGIGYEQYF
DNA: TGTGCCAGCACCTCTCACAGGCCAGGGATCGGCTACGAGCAGTACTTC

size: .
D: .
J: TRBJ2-5
V: TRBV27
length: 14
CDR3: CASRTLGGQETQYF
DNA: TGTGCCAGCCGTACCTTGGGGGGCCAAGAGACCCAGTACTTC

size: .
D: .
J: TRBJ2-7
V: TRBV5-6
length: 15
CDR3: CASSRGGIFSYEQYF
DNA: TGTGCCAGCAGCAGGGGCGGCATATTCTCCTACGAGCAGTACTTC

size: .
D: TRBD1
J: TRBJ1-2
V: TRBV19
length: 14
CDR3: CASSPGQGPYGYTF
DNA: TGTGCCAGTAGTCCCGGACAGGGGCCTTATGGCTACACCTTC

size: .
D: TRBD1
J: TRBJ1-2
V: TRBV18
length: 14
CDR3: CASSPVQGNYGYTF
DNA: TGTGCCAGCTCACCAGTACAGGGGAACTATGGCTACACCTTC

size: .
D: TRBD2
J: TRBJ2-3
V: TRBV11-3
length: 14
CDR3: CASSRTSGTDTQYF
DNA: TGTGCCAGCAGCCGGACTAGCGGCACAGATACGCAGTATTTT

size: .
D: TRBD2
J: TRBJ2-7
V: TRBV7-2
length: 15
CDR3: CASTLGLAGAYEQYF
DNA: TGTGCCAGCACCTTGGGACTAGCGGGAGCCTACGAGCAGTACTTC

size: once
D: TRBD1
J: TRBJ2-2
V: TRBV5-1
length: 19
CDR3: CASSLGTGGFGEEPGELFF
DNA: TGCGCCAGCAGCTTGGGGACAGGGGGATTTGGAGAGGAGCCCGGGGAGCTGTTTTTT

size: .
D: .
J: TRBJ2-7
V: TRBV9
length: 13
CDR3: CASSVDSSYEQYF
DNA: TGTGCCAGCAGCGTTGACAGCTCCTACGAGCAGTACTTC